Listed here are 32 T cell receptor beta chains from one sample, sequenced in a study of T cell changes during pregnancy in multiple sclerosis. Clones were read by immunoSEQ multiplex PCR, and TCRdb kept only the in-frame ones, dropping some. The sample yields approximately 12,000 clones, about 88% seen once. The specimen was CD8+ T cells from peripheral blood mononuclear cells, collected in the second trimester of pregnancy. The receptors were sampled from a female donor in good health, enrolled as a control in a pregnancy study.

Turning to this clone: The sample carries other DNA sequences with the same CDR3. This sequence joins TRBV6-5 and TRBJ1-1; no reliable D call. The CDR3 totals 13 residues. The germline V gene encodes CDR1 MNHEY and CDR2 SVGAGI. The ends were cut back, 0 bases at V and 0 bases at J, with 2 bases in the middle. The CDR3 region is CASSYSVNTEAFF. The DNA of the CDR3 is TGTGCCAGCAGTTACTCCGTGAACACTGAAGCTTTCTTT.

The chain links TRBV5-1 to TRBJ2-3, with 10 bases identical to TRBD2. The junction had 8 bases not matched to a gene; V was cut back by 3 bases and J by 4 bases. The germline V gene encodes CDR1 SGHRS and CDR2 YFSETQ. This CDR3 spans 16 amino acids. This chain's CDR3 is CASSSSSGSRADTQYF. The CDR3 region has the DNA TGCGCCAGCAGCTCTTCTAGCGGGAGTCGAGCAGATACGCAGTATTTT. Looking up the rest from reference TRBV5-1 and TRBJ2-3 gives the full variable domain: KAGVTQTPRYLIKTRGQQVTLSCSPISGHRSVSWYQQTPGQGLQFLFEYFSETQRNKGNFPGRFSGRQFSNSRSEMNVSTLELGDSALYLCASSSSSGSRADTQYFGPGTRLTVL.

V is TRBV30 and J is TRBJ1-1; D gene ambiguous. V dropped 0 bases and J dropped 7 bases, with 18 bases sitting between them. Germline CDR1 is GTSNPN and CDR2 is SVGIG (reference sequence). This CDR3 has 15 amino acids. The CDR3 sequence: CAWSVDAWATLEAFF. In DNA, the CDR3 is TGTGCCTGGAGTGTAGACGCGTGGGCGACACTTGAAGCTTTCTTT.

Only one count was recorded for this clone. The CDR3 sequence: CSVESADSTSKYF. The CDR3 nucleotides are TGCAGCGTTGAGTCGGCAGACTCTACGAGCAAGTACTTC. V is TRBV29-1 and J is TRBJ2-7; D not resolved. V dropped 3 bases and J dropped 11 bases, with 20 bases sitting between them. Germline assignment: CDR1 SQVTM and CDR2 ANQGSEA. The CDR3 has 13 residues.

In its sample, this clone ranks as medium-sized (0.01 to 0.1%). The chain is built from TRBV11-2 and TRBJ2-7; TRBD1 agrees at 9 bases. Looked up from germline, CDR1 is SGHAT and CDR2 is FQNNGV. J was trimmed by 5 bases and V by 5 bases; bases with no gene match: 4. This CDR3 region has 13 residues. The CDR3 protein is CASSRGTGNEQYF. The CDR3 DNA is TGTGCCAGCAGCCGCGGGACAGGGAACGAGCAGTACTTC.

The J gene is TRBJ2-7, the V gene TRBV28, with TRBD1 as a possible D gene (5 bases). V was cut by 3 bases and J by 3 bases, with 21 bases left in between. Per germline, CDR1 MDHEN and CDR2 SYDVKM. The CDR3 extends over 17 amino acids. The CDR3 DNA reads TGTGCCAGCAGTTTGGGGTATGCAGGGTTCTTACGCTACGAGCAGTACTTC. Its translation is CASSLGYAGFLRYEQYF.

In this sample, this clone turned up once. The chain has TRBV6-5 and TRBJ2-1; the match to TRBD2 covers 8 bases. Germline values: CDR1 MNHEY, CDR2 SVGAGI. V shed 7 bases and J 9 bases; nucleotides not matched to a gene: 11. This CDR3 comprises 14 residues. This chain's CDR3 is CASTPLAGYGEQFF. CDR3 nucleotides: TGTGCCAGCACCCCCTTAGCGGGATACGGTGAGCAGTTCTTC.

This clone was counted only a few times. The chain employs TRBV7-9 and TRBJ2-4, with 7 bases aligning to TRBD2. This CDR3 has 19 amino acids. CDR1 is SEHNR and CDR2 is FQNEAQ in the germline V gene (reference sequence). Unmatched junction bases numbered 12, after V lost 1 base and J lost 0 bases. The CDR3 loop is CASSLGEGIAGIAKNIQYF. The CDR3 DNA is TGTGCCAGCAGCTTAGGGGAGGGAATAGCGGGTATAGCCAAAAACATTCAGTACTTC. Filled out from reference TRBV7-9 and TRBJ2-4, the complete variable domain reads DTGVSQNPRHKITKRGQNVTFRCDPISEHNRLYWYRQTLGQGPEFLTYFQNEAQLEKSRLLSDRFSAERPKGSFSTLEIQRTEQGDSAMYLCASSLGEGIAGIAKNIQYFGAGTRLSVL.

The chain carries TRBV4-1 and TRBJ1-1; the D gene is possibly TRBD1 (6 bases). V was trimmed by 0 bases and J by 0 bases, leaving 14 bases between them. The CDR3 spans 17 residues. Per the germline V gene, CDR1 is MGHRA and CDR2 is YSYEKL. CDR3 bases: TGCGCCAGCAGCCAAGAGGCGGGGGCTGGGATGAACACTGAAGCTTTCTTT. Residues: CASSQEAGAGMNTEAFF.

The chain combines TRBV7-9 with TRBJ1-1; 10 bases align to TRBD1. This CDR3 is built from 15 residues. Losses at the gene ends were 4 bases for V and 5 bases for J; bases not matched to a gene: 7. In germline, CDR1 is SEHNR, CDR2 FQNEAQ (reference sequence). The CDR3 region is CASSSGQGQETEAFF. The CDR3 DNA sequence: TGTGCCAGCAGCTCGGGACAGGGGCAGGAAACTGAAGCTTTCTTT.

The chain carries TRBV5-1 and TRBJ2-7; D is ambiguous. CDR3 size: 11 residues. Germline loops: CDR1 SGHRS, CDR2 YFSETQ. Trimming left V 3 bases short and J 3 bases short, with 4 bases between. For the CDR3, the DNA is TGCGCCAGCAGCTCAGACTACGAGCAGTACTTC. This translates into CASSSDYEQYF.

V usage is TRBV27 and J usage is TRBJ1-2, with D possibly TRBD1 on 6 matching bases. The CDR3 runs to 10 residues. Between the trimmed V and J ends, which lost 8 bases and 8 bases, there was a span of 9 bases. Germline CDR1 and CDR2: MNHEY and SMNVEV (reference sequence). The CDR3 sequence: CASWDKGYTF. Written as DNA, the CDR3 is TGTGCCAGCTGGGACAAAGGCTACACCTTC.

This clone was observed a handful of times. This chain links TRBV10-1 with TRBJ2-4, with 8 bases fitting TRBD1. The CDR3 covers 16 residues. V trimming: 7 bases; J trimming: 2 bases; junction bases outside the gene matches: 10. Germline V gene sequence: CDR1 WNHNN, CDR2 SYGVQD (reference sequence). The CDR3 sequence is CASTPQGDGTKNIQYF. In nucleotides, the CDR3 is TGCGCCAGCACTCCACAGGGGGACGGGACCAAAAACATTCAGTACTTC.

The CDR3 DNA follows: TGCAGCGTTGAGATAACAGGGCAAGCCGAGCAGTACTTC. This sequence encodes CSVEITGQAEQYF. The chain employs TRBV29-1 and TRBJ2-7; perhaps TRBD1 as D (6 bases). V lost 3 bases and J 6 bases, leaving 15 bases between the germline ends. The CDR3 is 13 residues long. Germline V gene lookup returns CDR1 SQVTM and CDR2 ANQGSEA.

The chain joins TRBV4-3 to TRBJ2-1; D is perhaps TRBD1 (5 bases). Germline loops: CDR1 LGHNA, CDR2 YSLEER. The length of the CDR3 is 15 residues. V gave up 5 bases and J gave up 4 bases, with 15 bases separating them. As DNA, the CDR3 is TGCGCCAGCAGCAGGGTCCAGGGTACGTACAATGAGCAGTTCTTC. Its translation is CASSRVQGTYNEQFF.

This clone was detected only once. The J gene is TRBJ2-5, the V gene TRBV4-3; 7 bases are shared with TRBD1. The DNA end favors TRBJ2-7, so the J call may be wrong. The CDR3 totals 17 residues. Germline CDR1 and CDR2: LGHNA and YSLEER. The CDR3 DNA reads TGCGCCAGCAGCCAACTCTTAAACGAGGGGGCCTCCTACGAGCAGTACTTC. Protein: CASSQLLNEGASYEQYF.

The rearrangement links TRBV5-5 to TRBJ1-4; TRBD1 might be the D (5 bases). V lost 4 bases and J lost 0, with 10 bases in between. From germline, CDR1 is SGHKS and CDR2 YYEKEE (reference sequence). This CDR3 is built from 15 residues. The CDR3 DNA reads as TGTGCCAGCAGCGAGGACAATGCAACTAATGAAAAACTGTTTTTT. This sequence encodes CASSEDNATNEKLFF.

The chain uses TRBV11-3 and TRBJ1-1; 7 bases fit TRBD1. From germline, CDR1 is SGHNT and CDR2 YENEEA. This CDR3 is built from 15 residues. After removal of 0 bases from V and 8 bases from J, the junction contained 9 bases not matched to a gene. The CDR3 DNA sequence: TGTGCCAGCAGCTTAGATCCTGGGGACAGCCCAGAAGCTTTCTTT. Its translation: CASSLDPGDSPEAFF.

The rearrangement joins TRBV6-5 to TRBJ2-2; TRBD1 matches at 9 bases. The CDR3 is made up of 15 amino acids. The J segment lost 6 bases and the V segment lost 3 bases, leaving 5 bases of the junction unmatched. CDR1 MNHEY and CDR2 SVGAGI come from the germline V gene. CDR3 residues: CASSYNRGPAGELFF. In DNA form, the CDR3 reads TGTGCCAGCAGTTATAACAGGGGGCCGGCCGGGGAGCTGTTTTTT.

This chain connects TRBV19 to TRBJ2-7; TRBD1 agrees at 7 bases. Per the germline V gene, CDR1 is LNHDA and CDR2 is SQIVND (reference sequence). The V gene end was trimmed by 9 bases and the J gene end by 6 bases; junction bases not matched to a gene: 14. The CDR3 sequence is 14 residues long. CDR3: CASGRGGDLSEQYF. The CDR3 region has the DNA TGTGCCAGCGGAAGAGGGGGCGATCTAAGCGAGCAGTACTTC.

The J gene is TRBJ2-7, the V gene TRBV4-3; 10 bases line up with TRBD2. The germline V gene encodes CDR1 LGHNA and CDR2 YSLEER. V lost 1 base, J lost 6 bases, and 6 bases stayed unmatched. The CDR3 spans 15 residues. CDR3 sequence reads: CASSQVASGGGEQYF. The CDR3 DNA is TGCGCCAGCAGCCAAGTGGCTAGCGGGGGCGGCGAGCAGTACTTC.

The J gene is TRBJ2-1, the V gene TRBV12-1; the D call TRBD2 from the table was never checked on the DNA. TRBV12-1 is labeled a pseudogene. This CDR3 is built from 14 residues. The CDR3 protein is CASSSGTTYNEQFF. The CDR3 DNA is TGTGCCAGCAGCTCCGGGACTACCTACAATGAGCAGTTCTTC.

The chain couples TRBV5-8 to TRBJ2-7; possibly TRBD2 for D (6 bases). Germline CDR1 SGHTS, CDR2 YDEGEE. V lost 4 bases, J lost 5 bases, and 16 bases lay in between. The CDR3 spans 14 residues. The CDR3 loop reads CASSPLLRGHEQYF. CDR3 nucleotides: TGTGCCAGCAGCCCCCTATTGCGGGGCCACGAGCAGTACTTC.

The rearrangement uses TRBV5-1 and TRBJ2-7; D gene uncertain. This CDR3 has 14 residues. V lost 0 bases and J 2 bases, leaving 9 bases between the germline ends. Germline-derived CDR1 and CDR2 are SGHRS and YFSETQ. CDR3 in DNA: TGCGCCAGCAGCTTGGCCGAGGATCCCTACGAGCAGTACTTC. It is translated as CASSLAEDPYEQYF.

The rearrangement uses TRBV7-9 and TRBJ2-2, with TRBD2 matching 8 bases. The CDR3 totals 17 residues. CDR1 and CDR2 (germline): SEHNR, FQNEAQ (reference sequence). V was clipped by 3 bases and J by 1 base; unmatched bases: 7. The CDR3 loop is CASSFIGGALNTGELFF. The CDR3 nucleotides read TGTGCCAGCAGCTTTATCGGGGGGGCCTTGAACACCGGGGAGCTGTTTTTT.

V gene TRBV12-5 combines with J gene TRBJ2-5; D is unresolved. This CDR3 region has 14 residues. Deletions cut 6 bases from V and 2 bases from J, with 13 bases between. Germline CDR1 reads LGHNT; CDR2 reads FRNRAP. The CDR3 spells CASGRDIFQETQYF. The DNA for the CDR3 is TGTGCTAGTGGCCGCGATATATTTCAAGAGACCCAGTACTTC.

The CDR3 DNA follows: TGTGCCAGCAGCTTAGACAGGGAACCCGGCCTTAATGAAAAACTGTTTTTT. Its translation is CASSLDREPGLNEKLFF. The chain carries TRBV11-2 and TRBJ1-4; tentatively, D is TRBD1 (5 bases). V shed 0 bases and J shed 4 bases, with 15 bases lying between them. The CDR3 is made up of 17 amino acids. The V gene's germline CDR1 is SGHAT and CDR2 FQNNGV.

V usage is TRBV28 and J usage is TRBJ2-5; 10 bases map to TRBD2. With V trimmed by 3 bases and J by 4 bases, 5 bases remained unmatched. Germline CDR1 MDHEN, CDR2 SYDVKM. CDR3 length: 15 amino acids. Here the CDR3 reads CASSLSLAGAETQYF. CDR3 nucleotide sequence: TGTGCCAGCAGTTTGAGTCTAGCGGGGGCAGAGACCCAGTACTTC.

This chain links TRBV19 with TRBJ1-5; weak D call: TRBD1 (5 bases). CDR3 size: 14 residues. V shed 7 bases and J shed 6 bases, with 16 bases lying between them. Germline CDR1 reads LNHDA; CDR2 reads SQIVND (reference sequence). The CDR3, as DNA: TGTGCCAGTATCGGCAGGGATCGGGTTCAGCCCCAGCATTTT. Its translation is CASIGRDRVQPQHF.

The V gene is TRBV6-4, the J gene TRBJ2-1, with 7 bases aligning to TRBD1. V shed 0 bases and J 8 bases; nucleotides not matched to a gene: 10. CDR3 length: 16 residues. Germline V gives CDR1 MRHNA, CDR2 SNTAGT. CDR3 coding DNA: TGTGCCAGCAGTGACTCAGAAAGGGGGCTTGCGGATGAGCAGTTCTTC. Translated: CASSDSERGLADEQFF.

This clone turned up a few times. This chain joins TRBV6-1 and TRBJ1-2, with a tentative D call TRBD1 (5 bases). The V gene lost 1 base and the J gene lost 7 bases, with 16 bases spanning the gap. CDR1 is MNHNS, CDR2 SASEGT, per germline. The CDR3 sequence is 15 residues long. The CDR3 spells CASSEGSTVGGGYTF. Here the CDR3 DNA reads TGTGCCAGCAGTGAAGGATCGACTGTGGGGGGTGGCTACACCTTC.

This chain links TRBV29-1 with TRBJ2-5, with TRBD1 matching 9 bases. The J call is doubtful: the DNA matches TRBJ2-7 better. This CDR3 is 14 amino acids long. CDR1 and CDR2 (germline): SQVTM, ANQGSEA. The CDR3 region is CSVDAGTGTYEQYF. CDR3 DNA sequence: TGCAGCGTTGATGCGGGGACAGGGACCTACGAGCAGTACTTC.